The TCR beta chain under discussion was sequenced for a study of OX40 agonist ivuxolimab in advanced cancers. Context from the whole study: The costimulatory receptor OX40 (CD134) was targeted by ivuxolimab, a fully human IgG2 agonistic monoclonal antibody. Intravenous ivuxolimab was administered to patients every 2 weeks at six dose levels: 0.01, 0.1, 0.3, 1.5, 3 and 10 mg/kg. Of the approximately 50 patients in dose escalation, around 19 had hepatocellular carcinoma, about 15 had melanoma, 9 had renal cell carcinoma and 9 had head and neck cancer. A male proportion of around 83% and a mean age of approximately 61 years, ranging from roughly 23 to 79, were recorded for the dose-escalation cohort. Prior anti-PD-1, anti-PD-L1 or anti-CTLA-4 therapy was permitted, and checkpoint inhibitors had been received by about 37% of dose-escalation patients. Partial responses occurred in three dose-escalation patients: two with cutaneous melanoma and one with hepatocellular carcinoma. Peripheral TCRbeta sequencing aimed to test whether ivuxolimab altered TCR sequence diversity and caused clonal T-cell expansion. The paper reports the monotherapy dose-escalation portion (N of about 47 patients) of the phase I ivuxolimab trial.

Genomic DNA was extracted from sorted cells for sequencing of the TCRbeta CDR3 region. The immunoSEQ Assay was used for sequencing of TCRbeta CDR3 regions. TCRdb provides this immuneACCESS table in a form limited to in-frame rearrangements. Some clones are lacking; in checked studies, under half of them reflect an unresolved V gene, and why the rest are absent is not known. The sample contains under 65,000 clones, around 85% of them found a single time. Clones ranked in the top ten supply just over 20% of the sample. The sample holds one count of this clone. No antigen is known for it. No base quality values were provided; no much bigger clone lies one nucleotide off. As encoded in the germline V gene (reference sequence), CDR1 is LNHDA while CDR2 is SQIVND. Trimming accounts for 1 base at V and 4 bases at J, while the number of junction bases matched to no gene is 13. The CDR3 has 19 amino acids, counting the end cysteine and phenylalanine. Only the CDR3 DNA is retained, 57 bases long and in frame from the first base.

The trial excluded patients who had a history of autoimmune disease or were on systemic immunosuppression. Peripheral blood for TCR sequencing was collected from all dose cohorts at baseline, on cycle 4 day 1, and on cycle 7 day 1. Samples were obtained from an open-label, multicenter, first-in-human phase I dose-escalation trial of ivuxolimab. Adults with locally advanced or metastatic melanoma, renal cell carcinoma, hepatocellular carcinoma or head and neck squamous cell carcinoma were enrolled in the trial. Before TCR sequencing, CD4+ T cells and CD8+ T cells from peripheral blood were sorted into separate populations. General study outcomes and caveats: At doses from 0.1 to 3.0 mg/kg, clonal expansion was seen in both CD4+ and CD8+ blood T cells between baseline and week 6. After ivuxolimab, more expanded clones were found on average in CD8+ T cells than in CD4+ T cells. In partial responders in the 0.1-3.0 mg/kg groups, normalized peripheral clonal expansion was found to be among the lowest, especially among CD8+ T cells. Which antigens the clonally expanded peripheral T cells were specific for was not determined. Low levels of normalized T-cell clonal expansion were also shown by some nonresponding patients.

The sequence came from an adult with an advanced solid tumor such as melanoma, head and neck, liver or kidney cancer. The material was CD4+ or CD8+ T cells sorted from blood, obtained in a trial of the OX40 agonist ivuxolimab. The rearrangement combines TRBV19 with TRBJ1-5; the junction holds 10 bases that match TRBD1. The nucleotides are TGTGCCAGTAGTATAGTAAGCGGGACAGGGGTTTTGAGGAATCAGCCCCAGCATTTT. It translates to CASSIVSGTGVLRNQPQHF.